Following are 13 T cell receptor beta chains from one sample sequenced in a study of shared clonotypes between healthy human individuals (dated by TCRdb to 2020 to 2021). Libraries were constructed by the immunoSEQ multiplex PCR assay. Here the immuneACCESS table is served through TCRdb, limited to in-frame sequences with V and J called. Missing clones are a known gap in these copies; in checked studies unresolved V genes cover under half, and the rest lacks a known reason. A total of about 2.4 million clones appear in this sample, over 85% of them only once. Around 0.37% of the sample goes to the ten largest clones. The sequenced sample consisted of naive CD4+ T cells from PBMCs. Read against the paper, the sample's cell subset or site label means: CD45RA+ positively selected. These receptors were obtained from a man aged 18 to 30 in good health. Some clones in this sample may be carry-over from other donors' samples.

The chain couples TRBV21-1 to TRBJ1-4; TRBD1, the table's D call, was not compared with the DNA. TRBV21-1 is listed as a pseudogene. The CDR3 is made up of 19 amino acids. CDR3 DNA: TGTGCCAGCAGCAGCTACAGGGGGACTAAGCAGGGAACTAATGAAAAACTGTTTTTT. Translating it yields CASSSYRGTKQGTNEKLFF.

As to this clone: Other DNA sequences within the sample encode an identical CDR3. CDR3: CAWSRGLNTEAFF. Here the CDR3 DNA reads TGTGCCTGGAGTAGGGGGTTGAACACTGAAGCTTTCTTT. The chain couples TRBV30 to TRBJ1-1; maybe TRBD1 (6 bases). Per germline, CDR1 GTSNPN and CDR2 SVGIG (reference sequence). V was cut by 2 bases and J by 0 bases, with 7 bases left in between. The CDR3 length is 13 residues.

This chain joins TRBV21-1 and TRBJ2-4; TRBD1 is the table's D call and was not checked against the DNA. TRBV21-1 is a pseudogene. CDR3 size: 15 residues. The CDR3 sequence is CASTKTDLAKNIQYF. In DNA, the CDR3 is TGTGCCAGCACCAAGACAGACTTAGCCAAAAACATTCAGTACTTC.

The chain links TRBV11-2 to TRBJ1-5; D call uncertain. Germline V gene sequence: CDR1 SGHAT, CDR2 FQNNGV. The V end was cut by 5 bases, the J end by 3 bases, with 17 bases between. The CDR3 is made up of 16 amino acids. CDR3 sequence: CASSATRQGLNQPQHF. The CDR3 DNA sequence: TGTGCCAGCAGCGCGACACGTCAAGGGCTCAATCAGCCCCAGCATTTT.

This clone appeared a few times. The chain employs TRBV7-9 and TRBJ1-1; TRBD1 might be the D (5 bases). This CDR3 has 16 amino acids. In germline, CDR1 is SEHNR, CDR2 FQNEAQ (reference sequence). V was cut by 1 base and J by 1 base, with 13 bases left in between. Here the CDR3 DNA reads TGTGCCAGCAGCTTAGTCCCGGTTGGGGCGAACACTGAAGCTTTCTTT. Residues: CASSLVPVGANTEAFF.

The chain is built from TRBV29-1 and TRBJ1-1; D gene ambiguous. The CDR3 extends over 11 amino acids. Germline V lookup: CDR1 SQVTM, CDR2 ANQGSEA. Between the trimmed V and J ends, which lost 7 bases and 0 bases, there was a span of 6 bases. CDR3 nucleotide sequence: TGCAGCGGTAGGGTGAACACTGAAGCTTTCTTT. Protein sequence: CSGRVNTEAFF.

The rearrangement links TRBV10-2 to TRBJ2-2; TRBD2 is a possible D gene (6 bases). Between the trimmed V and J ends, which lost 6 bases and 8 bases, there was a span of 7 bases. This CDR3 comprises 11 residues. Germline V gene sequence: CDR1 WSHSY, CDR2 SAAADI. The CDR3 nucleotides read TGCGCCAGCAGCAGCGGGGGGGAGCTGTTTTTT. This encodes CASSSGGELFF.

This clone is a singleton in its sample. The chain uses TRBV7-2 and TRBJ1-2; TRBD1 matches 9 bases. The CDR3 extends over 14 amino acids. Germline CDR1 SGHTA, CDR2 FQGNSA. The junction had 5 bases not matched to a gene; V was cut back by 5 bases and J by 4 bases. The DNA for the CDR3 is TGTGCCAGCAGCCCCGGGACAGGGACCTATGGCTACACCTTC. This gives the protein CASSPGTGTYGYTF. Filled out from reference TRBV7-2 and TRBJ1-2, the complete variable domain reads GAGVSQSPSNKVTEKGKDVELRCDPISGHTALYWYRQSLGQGLEFLIYFQGNSAPDKSGLPSDRFSAERTGGSVSTLTIQRTQQEDSAVYLCASSPGTGTYGYTFGSGTRLTVV.

V gene TRBV28 combines with J gene TRBJ1-2; TRBD1 aligns across 8 bases. With 5 bases clipped from V and 4 bases from J, the junction kept 6 bases outside the gene matches. The CDR3 extends over 14 amino acids. Germline assignment: CDR1 MDHEN and CDR2 SYDVKM. CDR3 protein: CASSEVGQGYGYTF. Written as DNA, the CDR3 is TGTGCCAGCAGTGAAGTTGGACAGGGCTATGGCTACACCTTC.

The V call is TRBV7-2, the J call TRBJ2-5; 8 positions match TRBD1. Judging by the DNA end, TRBJ2-7 fits better; the J call may be wrong. The CDR3 length is 15 residues. The germline gives CDR1 SGHTA, CDR2 FQGNSA. The CDR3 sequence is CASSPPGTGSYEQYF. The DNA for the CDR3 is TGTGCCAGCAGCCCCCCCGGGACAGGCTCCTACGAGCAGTACTTC.

This chain joins TRBV7-6 and TRBJ2-2; D is possibly TRBD2 (5 bases). The CDR3 covers 16 residues. V was shortened by 3 bases and J by 5 bases, with 16 bases between the two germline ends. Germline V gene sequence: CDR1 SGHVS, CDR2 FNYEAQ. As DNA, the CDR3 is TGTGCCAGCAGCTTCCCTGGCGTGGGAGTAACCGGGGAGCTGTTTTTT. Translation gives CASSFPGVGVTGELFF.

The chain couples TRBV2 to TRBJ2-3; D call uncertain. The CDR3 is 12 residues long. Germline loops: CDR1 SNHLY, CDR2 FYNNEI. V lost 9 bases and J 6 bases, leaving 13 bases between the germline ends. CDR3 DNA: TGTGCCAGGGCTGGGGTGGGGGATACGCAGTATTTT. This translates into CARAGVGDTQYF.

This chain links TRBV7-3 with TRBJ2-7, with 9 bases that match TRBD2. CDR1 and CDR2 (germline): SGHTA, FQGTGA. With 5 bases clipped from V and 2 bases from J, the junction kept 7 bases outside the gene matches. The CDR3 totals 15 residues. For the CDR3, the DNA is TGTGCCAGCAGCGTTAGCGGGAGCCCCCCCTACGAGCAGTACTTC. Translated: CASSVSGSPPYEQYF.